The 2 T cell receptor beta chains below were found in one sample sequenced in a study of Tregs in tolerant kidney transplant recipients. Method: immunoSEQ multiplex PCR; TCRdb's copy keeps in-frame clones and lacks some. The table shows fewer than 80,000 clones, with 95% to 98% occurring only once. The specimen was Tregs from blood, collected before the transplant. These receptor sequences come from a human donor who received a combined kidney and bone marrow transplant.

This clone appeared a few times. This chain links TRBV6-5 with TRBJ2-7, with 8 bases identical to TRBD1. This CDR3 has 14 residues. V lost 5 bases to trimming and J lost 3 bases; unmatched junction nucleotides: 6. CDR1 and CDR2 from the germline V gene are MNHEY and SVGAGI. DNA of the CDR3: TGTGCCAGCAGTCCCCCAGGGGGCGGCTACGAGCAGTACTTC. This codes for CASSPPGGGYEQYF.

This chain connects TRBV6-6 to TRBJ2-1; possible D gene TRBD2, 5 bases. The CDR3 sequence is 15 residues long. Per the germline V gene, CDR1 is MNHNY and CDR2 is SVGAGI (reference sequence). V was shortened by 6 bases and J by 0 bases, with 12 bases between the two germline ends. The CDR3 nucleotides read TGTGCCAGCAGCCTAACTAGTAGCTCCTACAATGAGCAGTTCTTC. This encodes CASSLTSSSYNEQFF.